The next 27 T cell receptor beta chains were all read from a single sample in a study of CD8 T cells in ankylosing spondylitis. TCRdb itself ran the 5' RACE reads through MiXCR, one entry per CDR3 protein. The sample lists 340,000 or so distinct CDR3 sequences; roughly 14% were seen once. The sample was blood, either unsorted or a sorted T cell fraction (not recorded which). Receptors originate from a male donor with ankylosing spondylitis or in good health (not recorded which).

This chain links TRBV19 with TRBJ1-5; a weak D match, TRBD1 (5 bases). Germline CDR1 and CDR2: LNHDA and SQIVND (reference sequence). The ends were cut back, 4 bases at V and 3 bases at J, with 16 bases in the middle. The CDR3 is 16 amino acids. CDR3 sequence (DNA): TGTGCCAGTAGTACACGTCCCGGGACGATCAATCAGCCCCAGCATTTT. It specifies CASSTRPGTINQPQHF.

This clonotype was recorded at least ten times. The V call is TRBV11-2, the J call TRBJ1-2; the D gene is possibly TRBD1 (5 bases). The germline V gene encodes CDR1 SGHAT and CDR2 FQNNGV. This CDR3 comprises 15 residues. The V end lost 3 bases, the J end lost 0 bases, and 11 bases lay between the germline ends. This CDR3 is CASSFGGGPNYGYTF. In DNA, the CDR3 is TGTGCCAGCAGCTTCGGGGGGGGACCTAACTATGGCTACACCTTC.

The chain uses TRBV21-1 and TRBJ2-1; TRBD1, the table's D call, lacks a check against the DNA. TRBV21-1 is termed a pseudogene. The CDR3 spans 16 residues. The CDR3 reads CASSKSPGPGGNEQFF. In DNA, the CDR3 is TGTGCCAGCAGCAAAAGCCCAGGACCGGGGGGCAATGAGCAGTTCTTC.

This clonotype was counted many times. The chain combines TRBV4-1 with TRBJ2-1; 11 bases match TRBD2. After removal of 3 bases from V and 0 bases from J, the junction contained 1 base not matched to a gene. Germline V gene data show CDR1 as MGHRA and CDR2 as YSYEKL. The CDR3 has 16 residues. CDR3 residues: CASSQGLADSYNEQFF. CDR3 DNA: TGCGCCAGCAGCCAGGGACTAGCGGACTCCTACAATGAGCAGTTCTTC.

This clonotype showed up just a few times. V gene TRBV3-1 combines with J gene TRBJ2-1; the D is unclear. Germline V CDR1 and CDR2: LGHDT, YNNKEL (reference sequence). V lost 6 bases and J lost 2, with 8 bases in between. The CDR3 contains 13 residues. CDR3 sequence reads: CASSHSTYNEQFF. CDR3 in DNA: TGTGCCAGCAGTCATTCCACCTACAATGAGCAGTTCTTC.

The chain uses TRBV24-1 and TRBJ2-2, with D possibly being TRBD2 (6 bases). Germline CDR1 and CDR2: KGHDR and SFDVKD. The V end was cut by 2 bases, the J end by 4 bases, with 7 bases between. The CDR3 is made up of 14 amino acids. The CDR3 sequence: CATSDWRATGELFF. The CDR3 region has the DNA TGTGCCACCAGTGATTGGAGGGCCACCGGGGAGCTGTTTTTT.

This clonotype has only a few counts. This chain uses TRBV6-5 with TRBJ1-1; D remains ambiguous. Germline assignment: CDR1 MNHEY and CDR2 SVGAGI. CDR3 length equals 12 residues. V was clipped by 8 bases and J by 5 bases, with 12 bases between them. DNA of the CDR3: TGTGCCAGCGCGCGGGGAGAGACTGAAGCTTTCTTT. Its protein product is CASARGETEAFF.

This clonotype was recorded only once. The J gene is TRBJ2-7, the V gene TRBV4-2; D is uncertain. The CDR3 sequence is 16 residues long. V lost 0 bases and J 0 bases, leaving 12 bases between the germline ends. Germline CDR1 and CDR2: LGHNA and YNFKEQ. The CDR3 reads CASSQDWSAASYEQYF. CDR3 sequence (DNA): TGTGCCAGCAGCCAAGATTGGTCAGCCGCCTCCTACGAGCAGTACTTC.

The chain uses TRBV20-1 and TRBJ2-7; D is possibly TRBD2 (5 bases). Germline CDR1 DFQATT, CDR2 SNEGSKA (reference sequence). V was cut by 5 bases and J by 3 bases, with 20 bases left in between. The length of the CDR3 is 15 residues. The CDR3 DNA reads TGCAGTGCTCGGAGGCCGGGCAGCGGCCTCTACGAGCAGTACTTC. It codes for CSARRPGSGLYEQYF.

The chain is built from TRBV20-1 and TRBJ2-5; D remains ambiguous. Per the germline V gene, CDR1 is DFQATT and CDR2 is SNEGSKA (reference sequence). There are 14 residues in the CDR3. V was shortened by 1 base and J by 2 bases, with 11 bases between the two germline ends. CDR3 sequence reads: CSARVIGRQETQYF. In DNA form, the CDR3 reads TGCAGTGCTAGAGTTATTGGCAGGCAAGAGACCCAGTACTTC.

This chain connects TRBV10-3 to TRBJ2-5; tentative D call: TRBD2 (6 bases). Trimming took off 6 bases at V and 1 base at J, with 9 bases between the two ends. Germline CDR1 is ENHRY and CDR2 is SYGVKD. This CDR3 is built from 13 residues. The chain's CDR3 is CAISVSGQETQYF. The CDR3 coding sequence is TGTGCCATCAGCGTTAGCGGCCAAGAGACCCAGTACTTC.

This clonotype was picked up a small number of times. This chain connects TRBV5-6 to TRBJ1-1; a weak D match, TRBD1 (5 bases). CDR1 and CDR2 (germline): SGHDT, YYEEEE. This CDR3 has 15 residues. V dropped 0 bases and J dropped 4 bases, with 13 bases sitting between them. The CDR3 spells CASSLEGRAGTEAFF. The CDR3 region has the DNA TGTGCCAGCAGCTTGGAAGGCAGGGCAGGCACTGAAGCTTTCTTT.

This chain connects TRBV20-1 to TRBJ1-2; D unclear. This CDR3 comprises 13 residues. Trimming cost V 1 base and J 8 bases, with 14 bases left between them. Germline CDR1 and CDR2: DFQATT and SNEGSKA (reference sequence). CDR3 region: CSARGAGPHGYTF. CDR3 nucleotides: TGCAGTGCTAGAGGAGCTGGGCCTCACGGCTACACCTTC.

The rearrangement joins TRBV28 to TRBJ1-1; tentative D call: TRBD1 (6 bases). Trimming removed 8 bases at V and 1 base at J, with 17 bases between. Germline lookup yields CDR1 MDHEN and CDR2 SYDVKM. The CDR3 is 15 residues long. As DNA, the CDR3 is TGTGCCAGCCGCCTCCCCGACAGGTCGAACACTGAAGCTTTCTTT. Its protein product is CASRLPDRSNTEAFF.

This clonotype appeared a few times. This sequence joins TRBV10-2 and TRBJ2-3, with 7 positions matching TRBD1. The CDR3 sequence is 14 residues long. Germline V lookup: CDR1 WSHSY, CDR2 SAAADI. J was trimmed by 6 bases and V by 4 bases; bases with no gene match: 7. The CDR3 is CASSATGAVDTQYF. CDR3 bases: TGCGCCAGCAGTGCCACAGGGGCGGTGGATACGCAGTATTTT.

The V call is TRBV7-9, the J call TRBJ2-7, with 8 bases identical to TRBD2. The CDR3 contains 15 residues. Looked up from germline, CDR1 is SEHNR and CDR2 is FQNEAQ (reference sequence). Trimming at V came to 1 base and at J to 4 bases, leaving 6 bases not matched to a gene. CDR3 in amino acids: CASSLGTAGAYEQYF. The CDR3 nucleotides are TGTGCCAGCAGCTTAGGTACAGCGGGAGCGTACGAGCAGTACTTC.

V is TRBV6-2 or TRBV6-3 and J is TRBJ2-3; TRBD2 matches at 10 bases. V was clipped by 6 bases and J by 2 bases; unmatched bases: 5. Per germline, CDR1 MNHEY and CDR2 SVGEGT. CDR3 size: 15 residues. For the CDR3, the DNA is TGTGCCAGCAGGACCCTAGCGGGAGCCACAGATACGCAGTATTTT. This translates into CASRTLAGATDTQYF.

Turning to this clonotype: At one of its ends the junction is not consistent with the germline gene, which may arise from a read error. The rearrangement joins TRBV3-1 to TRBJ2-7; D possibly corresponds to TRBD1 (9 bases). Germline-derived CDR1 and CDR2 are LGHDT and YNNKEL (reference sequence). The CDR3 loop spans 18 amino acids. This CDR3 is CACRGTGSTGGGSYEQYF. As DNA, the CDR3 is TGTGCCTGCAGGGGGACAGGGAGTACGGGAGGGGGATCCTACGAGCAGTACTTC.

The rearrangement joins TRBV19 to TRBJ2-7; perhaps TRBD2 as D (7 bases). CDR3 length equals 15 residues. The ends were cut back, 7 bases at V and 4 bases at J, with 20 bases in the middle. Germline assignment: CDR1 LNHDA and CDR2 SQIVND (reference sequence). The CDR3 DNA follows: TGTGCCAGTACCTTGAGTTCGGGGGGCTTTTACGAGCAGTACTTC. Protein sequence: CASTLSSGGFYEQYF. The full variable domain, with the rest looked up from reference TRBV19 and TRBJ2-7, is DGGITQSPKYLFRKEGQNVTLSCEQNLNHDAMYWYRQDPGQGLRLIYYSQIVNDFQKGDIAEGYSVSREKKESFPLTVTSAQKNPTAFYLCASTLSSGGFYEQYFGPGTRLTVT.

This clonotype turned up a few times. The genes are TRBV3-1 and TRBJ2-7, with TRBD1 matching 10 bases. The germline V gene has CDR1 LGHDT and CDR2 YNNKEL (reference sequence). The V gene end was trimmed by 4 bases and the J gene end by 5 bases; junction bases not matched to a gene: 8. The CDR3 totals 15 residues. CDR3 sequence (DNA): TGTGCCAGCAGCCTTGGGGGACAGGGGTTCGACGAGCAGTACTTC. This gives the protein CASSLGGQGFDEQYF.

With regard to this clonotype: Sequence at one end of the junction differs from germline and may be a read error. The chain joins TRBV4-1 to TRBJ2-7, with D perhaps assigned TRBD1 or TRBD2 (5 bases each). Germline V gene lookup returns CDR1 MGHRA and CDR2 YSYEKL. This CDR3 is built from 15 residues. CDR3 loop: CASSQEGSVKGTPIF. The CDR3 DNA reads TGCGCCAGCAGCCAAGAGGGTAGCGTCAAAGGGACGCCTATCTTC.

This clonotype was seen a handful of times. In nucleotides, the CDR3 is TGTGCCAGCAGTGGTCCTATGAACACTGAAGCTTTCTTT. Translation: CASSGPMNTEAFF. V gene TRBV28 combines with J gene TRBJ1-1; D gene unclear. The CDR3 contains 13 residues. V lost 5 bases to trimming and J lost 0 bases, with 7 bases between them. Per germline, CDR1 MDHEN and CDR2 SYDVKM.

This clonotype was counted between two and nine times. The V call is TRBV6-1, the J call TRBJ1-1; D gene uncertain. Germline lookup yields CDR1 MNHNS and CDR2 SASEGT. V was pared by 6 bases and J by 4 bases, with 12 bases between. This CDR3 is 13 amino acids long. The CDR3 sequence is CASRAGPPTEAFF. CDR3 DNA: TGTGCCAGCAGGGCTGGCCCTCCCACTGAAGCTTTCTTT.

This chain joins TRBV20-1 and TRBJ2-2, with D possibly called TRBD1 or TRBD2 (5 bases each). Trimming cost V 5 bases and J 4 bases, with 17 bases left between them. The CDR3 runs 15 residues. Per the germline V gene, CDR1 is DFQATT and CDR2 is SNEGSKA (reference sequence). In DNA form, the CDR3 reads TGCAGTGCTGATCCAGTAGAGGGACGCACCGGGGAGCTGTTTTTT. This translates into CSADPVEGRTGELFF.

This clonotype was seen more than once but under ten times. The rearrangement uses TRBV20-1 and TRBJ2-1; 8 bases match TRBD2. Germline CDR1 and CDR2: DFQATT and SNEGSKA (reference sequence). The CDR3 sequence is 12 residues long. V dropped 5 bases and J dropped 8; count of bases not matched to a gene: 5. CDR3 DNA sequence: TGCAGTGCTGACGGACTAGCCGATGAGCAGTTCTTC. Translated, it gives CSADGLADEQFF.

This clonotype was detected a few times. This chain links TRBV20-1 with TRBJ1-2; D uncertain. V was shortened by 0 bases and J by 2 bases, with 16 bases between the two germline ends. The CDR3 covers 16 residues. Germline CDR1 DFQATT, CDR2 SNEGSKA (reference sequence). This CDR3 is CSARDRGGETNYGYTF. The CDR3, as DNA: TGCAGTGCTAGAGACCGGGGTGGAGAGACAAACTATGGCTACACCTTC.

This clonotype was detected only a few times. The chain couples TRBV14 to TRBJ2-2, with D possibly called TRBD1 or TRBD2 (5 bases each). CDR1 and CDR2 from the germline V gene are SGHDN and FVKESK. This CDR3 has 18 residues. Trimming cost V 4 bases and J 0 bases, with 18 bases left between them. The CDR3 is CASSRHTPGTANTGELFF. DNA for the CDR3: TGTGCCAGCAGCCGCCATACTCCCGGGACCGCGAACACCGGGGAGCTGTTTTTT. The full variable domain, with the rest looked up from reference TRBV14 and TRBJ2-2, is EAGVTQFPSHSVIEKGQTVTLRCDPISGHDNLYWYRRVMGKEIKFLLHFVKESKQDESGMPNNRFLAERTGGTYSTLKVQPAELEDSGVYFCASSRHTPGTANTGELFFGEGSRLTVL.